This T cell receptor (beta chain) was identified in a study of graft-versus-host responses after intestinal transplantation. Study overall: Multivisceral, liver-intestinal, or isolated intestinal grafts went to recipients. Recipients across the board were started on anti-thymocyte globulin induction, then kept on tacrolimus and steroids for about 3 years.

Concerning this clone: Its specificity is not known.

Study-wide results and limits: Some patients had graft-donor T cell macrochimerism, and their allografts showed high graft-versus-host to host-versus-graft clonal ratios.

Using immunoSEQ multiplex PCR, the repertoire was profiled, and TCRdb retains in-frame clones only, with some absent. The sample has tens of thousands of clones; approximately 87% are singletons. Germline loops: CDR1 SQVTM, CDR2 ANQGSEA. V dropped 3 bases and J dropped 10 bases, with 13 bases sitting between them. CDR3 size: 13 residues. V is TRBV29-1 and J is TRBJ1-6, with D uncertain. The receptor comes from a human donor who was the organ donor for an intestinal transplant. Sequences were derived from unstimulated CD4+ T cells sorted from spleen or lymph node cells, sampled before transplant. CDR3 in amino acids: CSVEAEGGSPLHF. The CDR3 region has the DNA TGCAGCGTTGAGGCGGAAGGTGGGTCACCCCTCCACTTT.